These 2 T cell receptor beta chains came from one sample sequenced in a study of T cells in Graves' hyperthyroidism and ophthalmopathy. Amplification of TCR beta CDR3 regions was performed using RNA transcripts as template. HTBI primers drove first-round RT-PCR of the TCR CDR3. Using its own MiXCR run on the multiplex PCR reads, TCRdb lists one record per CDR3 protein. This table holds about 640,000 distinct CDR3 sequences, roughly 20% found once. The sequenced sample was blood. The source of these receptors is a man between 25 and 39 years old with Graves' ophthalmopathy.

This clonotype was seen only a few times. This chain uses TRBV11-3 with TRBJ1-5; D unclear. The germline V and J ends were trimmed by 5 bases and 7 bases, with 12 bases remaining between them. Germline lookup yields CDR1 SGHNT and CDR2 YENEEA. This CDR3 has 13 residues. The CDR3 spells CASSEGRRQPQHF. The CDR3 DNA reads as TGTGCCAGCAGCGAGGGCCGCCGGCAGCCCCAGCATTTT.

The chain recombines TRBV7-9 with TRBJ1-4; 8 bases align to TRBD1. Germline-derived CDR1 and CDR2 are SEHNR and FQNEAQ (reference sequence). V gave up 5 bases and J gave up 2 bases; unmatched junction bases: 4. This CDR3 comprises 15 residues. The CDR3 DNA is TGTGCCAGCAGCCGTCGACAGGGGACTAATGAAAAACTGTTTTTT. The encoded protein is CASSRRQGTNEKLFF.